This T cell receptor (beta chain) was profiled in a study of T cells after posttransplantation cyclophosphamide. General study results and limits: Later blood repertoires were often dominated by clones from the donor CD8+ memory compartment.

Peripheral blood was collected from the related graft donor on the marrow donation day. This clone was seen repeatedly, ten times or more. Its antigen remains unidentified. The CDR3 sequence is 13 residues long. Germline V gene sequence: CDR1 MRHNA, CDR2 SNTAGT. Trimming pared 3 bases from V and 11 bases from J, leaving 13 bases between. Here immunoSEQ multiplex PCR was the method, and the copy in TCRdb shows in-frame clones only, minus some. The sample contains around 44,000 clones, none of them singletons. The chain employs TRBV6-4 and TRBJ1-4, with unresolved D. The specimen was PBMCs. The receptor was isolated from a middle-aged man in good health, CMV-negative, and a related stem cell transplant donor. The CDR3 DNA sequence: TGTGCCAGCAGTGAGGAGGGATCGAGCAAACTGTTTTTT. Its translation is CASSEEGSSKLFF.